The present entry profiles one T cell receptor beta chain with its context. Its recognized antigen is unknown. Within one base of it there is no much larger clone, and no base qualities were kept. In the same sample, other DNA sequences code for this CDR3. The sample originates from a study of CD8+ T cells in alopecia areata (dated by TCRdb to 2017 to 2018). Context from the whole study: The treated patients, all with moderate-to-severe alopecia areata, were enrolled in an open-label pilot trial of oral tofacitinib given at 5 to 10 mg twice daily. immunoSEQ multiplex PCR using 35 Vbeta forward primers and 13 Jbeta reverse primers was used to amplify TCRbeta CDR3 regions. High-throughput TCRbeta sequencing was used to examine T cell clonal expansion in alopecia areata in both the C3H/HeJ mouse model and human patients. Tofacitinib was administered for 6 to 18 months, and 6 months of follow-up off drug were then conducted to assess delayed response and recurrence. Scalp clonality was compared among normal scalp (n=4), patchy alopecia areata scalp (n=8), and alopecia totalis/universalis scalp (n=8). The RNA source kit depended on sample type: the PAXgene miRNA kit for fixed scalp, the miRNeasy kit for PBMCs, and the RNeasy kit for mouse skin. In humans, TCRbeta sequencing was performed on scalp tissue and on sorted CD4+ and CD8+ peripheral blood T cells from healthy controls and from patients with patchy or totalis/universalis alopecia areata. Biopsies were taken from tofacitinib-treated patients at baseline and again at 4 and 24 weeks into treatment, and several of those patients also had a later scalp biopsy.

Per the publication, the time point label means: baseline before oral tofacitinib. Lesional scalp punch biopsies and peripheral blood were obtained from alopecia areata patients. After PBMCs were isolated by density centrifugation and stained for CD3, CD4 and CD8, a FACSAria was used to sort CD4+ and CD8+ T cells. Looking up the germline V gene (reference sequence) yields CDR1 MNHNY and CDR2 SVGAGI. Including cysteine and phenylalanine, the CDR3 has 15 amino acids. The entry retains the CDR3 DNA only, 45 bases that are in frame from base 1. Here V drops 5 bases and J drops 2 bases, and the junction holds 6 bases not matched to any gene. Libraries came from the immunoSEQ multiplex PCR assay. For TCR sequencing, RNA was extracted from every sample and reverse transcribed into cDNA to serve as template. First-strand cDNA was synthesized with SuperScript III using a 2:1 mix of oligo-dT and random hexamers. A synthetic immune receptor repertoire was used to assess amplification bias, and residual bias was removed computationally. Turning to the authors' computational methods: After raw reads were preprocessed to remove errors, the CDR3 was defined following IMGT conventions as running from the conserved cysteine to phenylalanine. Clonality was computed as 1 minus the Shannon entropy, with the entropy normalized by log2 of the number of productive unique TCRs. Scalp TCRbeta sequences were cross-referenced with sorted blood CD4 and CD8 repertoires so that the CD4 or CD8 identity of scalp clones could be inferred. TCRdb stores this immuneACCESS table with in-frame sequences only. Part of the clones is absent; in the studies checked, under half of the shortfall reflects unresolved V genes, and no reason is known for the rest. The DNA was the basis for D and trimming; V, J and clone size are from that table. In all, the sample holds about 180,000 clones, and 59% of those were seen once. Roughly 15% of the sample goes to the ten largest clones.

Study-wide findings and limitations: Unlike mouse skin, where gammadelta T cells dominate, normal human skin contains resident alphabeta T cells that get sequenced too, which complicates analysis of the scalp TCR repertoire. Compared with normal scalp, lesional scalp had higher clonality and more expanded CD8+ clones, particularly in alopecia totalis/universalis, a pattern that suggests antigenic drive. Shared TCR sequences between patients were less evident than in mice, which may be partly attributable to HLA diversity in the patient population.

The specimen comprised CD4+ T cells sorted from blood, sampled at week 0. The TCR sequence derives from a human donor with alopecia areata. The rearranged segments are TRBV6-6 and TRBJ2-7, with 10 junctional bases fitting TRBD1. The CDR3 is CASSPRQGAAYEQYF. The bases are TGTGCCAGCAGTCCCAGACAGGGGGCGGCCTACGAGCAGTACTTC.